This is a list of T cell receptor beta chains from one sample in a study of cytomegalovirus exposure and HLA in healthy donors. Sequenced by immunoSEQ multiplex PCR; TCRdb stores in-frame clones only, minus some. The profile shows under 200,000 clones, around 74% of them singletons. Specimen: PBMCs. The source is a female donor in good health and CMV-seronegative. Both conserved end residues are part of each CDR3. A D gene is named only where the DNA matches it firmly. Part of the rows lack a size; the others show once, few, many or a class for expanded clones.

V,J,D,size,DNA,CDR3
TRBV12-2,TRBJ1-2,.,.,TGTGCAAGTCGCTACCGGCGGGACAGAGCTAACTATGGCTACACCTTC,CASRYRRDRANYGYTF
TRBV4-1,TRBJ2-3,TRBD2,.,TGCGCCAGCAGCCAAGGTCGGGGTAGCGGGGGACGTACAGATACGCAGTATTTT,CASSQGRGSGGRTDTQYF
TRBV7-2,TRBJ2-3,TRBD2,once,TGTGCCAGCAGCTTAGTAAGTGGGACTAGCGGGACAGATACGCAGTATTTT,CASSLVSGTSGTDTQYF
TRBV15,TRBJ2-3,TRBD2,.,TGTGCCACCCGCCATGAGCGGGAGGGTTCAGATACGCAGTATTTT,CATRHEREGSDTQYF
TRBV10-1,TRBJ1-1,.,.,TGCGCCAGCAGTGAGGGTTCTGCGTCTGAAGCTTTCTTT,CASSEGSASEAFF
TRBV7-9,TRBJ1-5,TRBD1,.,TGTGCCAGCAGCCTGGGACAGGCCCAGCATTTT,CASSLGQAQHF
TRBV10-3,TRBJ1-1,.,once,TGTGCCATCAGTGACTCGCCCCGGGGGGAGAACACTGAAGCTTTCTTT,CAISDSPRGENTEAFF
TRBV6-1,TRBJ1-2,.,.,TGTGCCAGCAGCGGGACACCCCTAAACTATGGCTACACCTTC,CASSGTPLNYGYTF
TRBV25-1,TRBJ1-1,TRBD1,few,TGTGCCAGCAGTGAACAGGGGGCCACTGAAGCTTTCTTT,CASSEQGATEAFF
TRBV4-1,TRBJ2-7,TRBD1,.,TGCGCCAGCAGCCAAGAGGTGCTAGGAGGGACAGGTAACTACGAGCAGTACTTC,CASSQEVLGGTGNYEQYF
TRBV7-9,TRBJ2-3,TRBD2,.,TGTGCCAGCAGCCCGCCGGGACTAGAGTCGGCAGATACGCAGTATTTT,CASSPPGLESADTQYF
TRBV2,TRBJ2-2,.,.,TGTGCCAGCAGTGAATCGACAGGAACGGTTCAGGACTTCACCGGGGAGCTGTTTTTT,CASSESTGTVQDFTGELFF
TRBV4-3,TRBJ2-2,TRBD2,few,TGCGCCAGCAGCCAAGGACTTCTAGGGCGGGGGGGAACCACCGGGGAGCTGTTTTTT,CASSQGLLGRGGTTGELFF
TRBV18,TRBJ1-1,.,.,TGTGCCAGCTCACCCAGGCAGGGGAACACTGAAGCTTTCTTT,CASSPRQGNTEAFF
TRBV6-4,TRBJ2-1,TRBD2,.,TGTGCCAGCAGTGACTCAGGACTAGTCACCCACAATGAGCAGTTCTTC,CASSDSGLVTHNEQFF
TRBV5-1,TRBJ1-6,.,once,TGCGCCAGCAGCAGGGAGGGGCAAATTAATAATTCACCCCTCCACTTT,CASSREGQINNSPLHF
TRBV7-2,TRBJ2-1,.,once,TGTGCCAGCAGCTTAGCTACCTACAATGAGCAGTTCTTC,CASSLATYNEQFF
TRBV10-1,TRBJ2-7,TRBD1,.,TGCGCCAGCAGTGCTGGCAGGGGGTACGAGCAGTACTTC,CASSAGRGYEQYF
TRBV28,TRBJ2-5,TRBD2,.,TGTGCCAGCAGCCCGGGGCGGGAGGCGTACCAAGAGACCCAGTACTTC,CASSPGREAYQETQYF
TRBV7-2,TRBJ1-4,.,.,TGTGCCAGCAGCCCCCAACAGGGCGGAACTGAAAAACTGTTTTTT,CASSPQQGGTEKLFF
TRBV19,TRBJ1-4,TRBD1,.,TGTGCCAGTAGTATCGGGACAGTCAATGAAAAACTGTTTTTT,CASSIGTVNEKLFF
TRBV19,TRBJ2-1,TRBD2,.,TGTGCCAGTAGTATCCCTCTAGGGCGGGGGGTCTCCAATGAGCAGTTCTTC,CASSIPLGRGVSNEQFF
TRBV7-3,TRBJ1-2,.,.,TGTGCCAGCAGCCCGTACTCTAACTATGGCTACACCTTC,CASSPYSNYGYTF
TRBV6-1,TRBJ1-6,.,few,TGTGCCAGCAGTGAGGCAGGGAATTCACCCCTCCACTTT,CASSEAGNSPLHF